The source of this T cell receptor beta chain is a study of T-cell reconstitution after alpha-beta-depleted transplantation in children (dated by TCRdb to the mid-2010s). Regarding the research as a whole: Using TCR repertoire profiling, the study followed T-cell immune reconstitution in a quantitative way in children after TCRalphabeta/CD19-depleted allogeneic hematopoietic cell transplantation. Paper-wide results and their limitations: About two months after transplant, the apparently early recovery of alphabetaT-cell counts reportedly depended on just several hundred clones that had expanded rapidly and came from non-depleted graft cells. The high TCRbeta diversity at day 60 in some patients was ascribed to recipient T cells and intrathymic progenitors that had survived conditioning. Hyperexpanded clone frequencies declined over subsequent months; after one year, T-cell counts and TCRbeta diversity were mostly attributed to newly produced T cells.

Sequences SGHRS (CDR1) and YFSETQ (CDR2) are obtained from the germline V gene. Its CDR3 holds 15 amino acids, cysteine through phenylalanine. CDR3 DNA is the only sequence kept; it has 45 bases, read in frame from the first base. V loses 7 bases, J loses 2 bases, and the germline ends lie 15 bases apart. Library preparation was by PCR. Reads for this sample came from an Illumina HiSeq 2500. To normalize quantification of the TCRbeta repertoire, the TCR libraries were built with molecular barcoding that relied on unique molecular identifiers. The public sequencing data were trimmed at Q25 with fastp and processed into clonotypes with MiXCR by TCRdb, which kept only in-frame beta chains. Rows merge per CDR3 protein into single entries with the most common DNA and genes. In all, the sample holds around 420,000 distinct CDR3 sequences, and 15% to 20% of those were seen once. Roughly 27% of the sample goes to the ten largest clones.

This clonotype was seen a few times. This receptor's antigen is unknown. Base-call qualities are not available, and no considerably larger clone is one nucleotide away. The treatment or condition label, as the study defines it: allogeneic hematopoietic cell transplantation with graft depleted of TCRalphabeta T cells and CD19 B cells. TCRalphabeta/CD19-depleted allogeneic hematopoietic cell grafts were given to the transplant recipients, all of whom were children. The chain is encoded by TRBV5-1 joined to TRBJ2-2; D gene: possibly TRBD1, on 6 matching bases. The clonotype was recovered from a boy under three years old who had a stem cell transplant for Wiskott-Aldrich syndrome, so the T cells may come from the graft donor. The specimen comprised PBMCs, mostly from graft donor cells, sampled 360 days after TCRalphabeta/CD19-depleted stem cell transplant. CDR3 region: CASRKDSYNTGELFF. The bases read TGCGCCAGCCGAAAGGACAGCTATAACACCGGGGAGCTGTTTTTT.